The 27 T cell receptor beta chains presented below share a single source sample, sequenced in a study of control samples from healthy donors and cancer patients. The method was immunoSEQ multiplex PCR; TCRdb's version includes in-frame clones alone and lacks a portion of them. Altogether 35,000 to 40,000 clones are present, 80% to 90% being singletons, with the ten largest covering under 25%. Sequenced sample: PBMCs. Receptors originate from a woman aged 60-75 years with lung cancer.

The V call is TRBV30, the J call TRBJ1-3; D is undetermined. Germline V gene sequence: CDR1 GTSNPN, CDR2 SVGIG (reference sequence). The CDR3 loop spans 14 amino acids. Trimming pared 1 base from V and 1 base from J, leaving 8 bases between. The CDR3 sequence: CAWSALRSGNTIYF. The CDR3 DNA reads TGTGCCTGGAGTGCCCTTCGTTCTGGAAACACCATATATTTT.

This chain links TRBV18 with TRBJ2-1; 7 bases fit TRBD1. CDR1 KGHSH and CDR2 LQKENI come from the germline V gene. Trimming took 3 bases from V and 8 from J; bases not matched to a gene: 10. This CDR3 spans 15 amino acids. CDR3 residues: CASSPGRGGIDEQFF. The CDR3 nucleotides are TGTGCCAGCTCACCGGGGAGAGGGGGCATAGATGAGCAGTTCTTC.

The V gene is TRBV6-5, the J gene TRBJ1-6, with 7 bases lining up with TRBD1. CDR1 MNHEY and CDR2 SVGAGI come from the germline V gene. The CDR3 extends over 14 amino acids. V lost 5 bases to trimming and J lost 10 bases; unmatched junction nucleotides: 8. As DNA, the CDR3 is TGTGCCAGCAGTCCCCAGCAGGGGGAATCACCCCTCCACTTT. It translates to CASSPQQGESPLHF.

The genes are TRBV9 and TRBJ1-1, with no clear D. Germline V gene sequence: CDR1 SGDLS, CDR2 YYNGEE. The CDR3 has 13 amino acids. Trimming pared 3 bases from V and 4 bases from J, leaving 10 bases between. This CDR3 reads CASSEDVGTEAFF. The DNA for the CDR3 is TGTGCCAGCAGCGAAGACGTGGGCACTGAAGCTTTCTTT.

The J gene is TRBJ1-1, the V gene TRBV27; no clear D gene. The germline gives CDR1 MNHEY, CDR2 SMNVEV (reference sequence). Between the trimmed V and J ends, which lost 3 bases and 4 bases, there was a span of 12 bases. The CDR3 is 14 residues long. The CDR3 region is CASSFNFVGTEAFF. In DNA form, the CDR3 reads TGTGCCAGCAGTTTTAATTTCGTAGGCACTGAAGCTTTCTTT.

This chain uses TRBV27 with TRBJ1-3; no definite D call. Looked up from germline, CDR1 is MNHEY and CDR2 is SMNVEV (reference sequence). The CDR3 extends over 10 amino acids. Trimming took off 8 bases at V and 3 bases at J, with 2 bases between the two ends. The DNA for the CDR3 is TGTGCCAGCTGTGGAAACACCATATATTTT. Its translation: CASCGNTIYF.

The V and J genes are TRBV24-1 and TRBJ2-2, with 7 positions matching TRBD1. This CDR3 has 16 amino acids. In germline, CDR1 is KGHDR, CDR2 SFDVKD. Trimming took 3 bases from V and 4 from J; bases not matched to a gene: 7. Here the CDR3 reads CATSDPGTAGTGELFF. The CDR3 coding sequence is TGTGCCACCAGTGATCCCGGGACAGCAGGCACCGGGGAGCTGTTTTTT.

As to this clone: Other DNA sequences within the sample encode an identical CDR3. This chain joins TRBV12-5 and TRBJ2-7; 13 bases match TRBD2. J gave up 6 bases and V 5 bases, and 1 base lay outside the gene matches. This CDR3 comprises 13 residues. Germline CDR1 is LGHNT and CDR2 is FRNRAP. The CDR3 spells CASGGTSGTEQYF. In DNA, the CDR3 is TGTGCTAGTGGTGGGACTAGCGGGACCGAGCAGTACTTC.

This chain connects TRBV6-5 to TRBJ1-2; 7 nucleotides match TRBD1. The CDR3 totals 15 residues. Trimming at V came to 6 bases and at J to 4 bases, leaving 11 bases not matched to a gene. CDR1 MNHEY and CDR2 SVGAGI come from the germline V gene. The CDR3 region is CASSSNGQVIYGYTF. The CDR3 DNA follows: TGTGCCAGCAGCTCTAACGGACAGGTGATCTATGGCTACACCTTC.

As for this clone: The same CDR3 is also encoded by other DNA sequences in this sample. The chain links TRBV7-9 to TRBJ1-1, with D possibly TRBD1 on 6 matching bases. CDR3 length: 14 amino acids. Germline CDR1 SEHNR, CDR2 FQNEAQ (reference sequence). The V gene lost 5 bases and the J gene lost 1 base, with 11 bases spanning the gap. The CDR3 region is CASSPQGANTEAFF. The CDR3 DNA reads as TGTGCCAGCAGCCCACAGGGCGCGAACACTGAAGCTTTCTTT.

The chain uses TRBV11-3 and TRBJ2-1, with D hard to call. The CDR3 has 12 residues. Trimming shortened V by 4 bases and J by 8 bases, and 9 bases separated the two germline ends. Germline CDR1 is SGHNT and CDR2 is YENEEA. CDR3 sequence: CASSSDTYEQFF. The CDR3 DNA is TGTGCCAGCAGCTCAGACACGTATGAGCAGTTCTTC.

The J gene is TRBJ1-6, the V gene TRBV29-1; 9 bases map to TRBD1. V lost 3 bases to trimming and J lost 1 base; unmatched junction nucleotides: 16. CDR3 length equals 20 residues. Germline loops: CDR1 SQVTM, CDR2 ANQGSEA. CDR3 coding DNA: TGCAGCGTTGACCGGGACAGGGCCTTAACGGCTCCTTCCTATAATTCACCCCTCCACTTT. Encoded protein: CSVDRDRALTAPSYNSPLHF.

This sequence joins TRBV19 and TRBJ1-2; weak D call: TRBD1 (5 bases). CDR1 and CDR2 from the germline V gene are LNHDA and SQIVND (reference sequence). The CDR3 has 12 amino acids. Trimming took 7 bases from V and 5 from J, leaving 11 bases between them. The CDR3 spells CASTRQGYGYTF. The CDR3 coding sequence is TGTGCCAGTACCCGCCAGGGTTATGGCTACACCTTC.

This chain joins TRBV19 and TRBJ2-5, with 14 bases aligning to TRBD2. J was trimmed by 4 bases and V by 4 bases; bases with no gene match: 5. CDR3 length equals 16 residues. Germline V gives CDR1 LNHDA, CDR2 SQIVND (reference sequence). In nucleotides, the CDR3 is TGTGCCAGTAGTAACCGACTAGCGGGAGGGGGAGAGACCCAGTACTTC. Amino acid sequence: CASSNRLAGGGETQYF.

The chain uses TRBV5-4 and TRBJ2-7, with D perhaps matching TRBD2 (6 bases). Trimming took off 3 bases at V and 7 bases at J, with 20 bases between the two ends. This CDR3 spans 15 amino acids. CDR1 is SGHNT, CDR2 YYREEE, per germline (reference sequence). The CDR3 DNA reads TGTGCCAGCAGCTCGGCCGGGGGACTTACGGAGGAGCAGTACTTC. This sequence encodes CASSSAGGLTEEQYF.

This clone occurred a few times. The CDR3 nucleotides are TGCGCCAGCAGTGAGTCCCGGGGACAATCCTATGGCTACACCTTC. It encodes CASSESRGQSYGYTF. The chain uses TRBV10-2 and TRBJ1-2; TRBD1 is a possible D gene (6 bases). The germline CDR1 and CDR2 sequences are WSHSY and SAAADI. V was shortened by 0 bases and J by 4 bases, with 12 bases between the two germline ends. The CDR3 length is 15 residues.

V is TRBV5-1 and J is TRBJ1-5; D unresolved. This CDR3 is 13 amino acids long. The ends were cut back, 2 bases at V and 6 bases at J, with 9 bases in the middle. Germline V gene lookup returns CDR1 SGHRS and CDR2 YFSETQ. The CDR3 DNA reads as TGCGCCAGCAGCTTTGACCAAGGTCAGCCCCAGCATTTT. The encoded protein is CASSFDQGQPQHF.

This chain uses TRBV3-1 (or the pseudogene TRBV3-2) with TRBJ2-1; maybe TRBD1 (6 bases). Germline V lookup: CDR1 LGHDT, CDR2 YNNKEL (reference sequence). CDR3 length: 15 amino acids. The ends were cut back, 1 base at V and 6 bases at J, with 13 bases in the middle. The CDR3 DNA reads TGTGCCAGCAGCCAAGTCCGGACAGAAGGCAATGAGCAGTTCTTC. Translating gives CASSQVRTEGNEQFF.

The V gene is TRBV18, the J gene TRBJ1-5, with D unresolved. Germline lookup yields CDR1 KGHSH and CDR2 LQKENI. Trimming took off 4 bases at V and 2 bases at J, with 9 bases between the two ends. CDR3 size: 14 residues. The CDR3 coding sequence is TGTGCCAGCTCACTCGGCCAGGGCAATCAGCCCCAGCATTTT. Translated, it gives CASSLGQGNQPQHF.

The chain is built from TRBV18 and TRBJ1-6, with 10 bases that match TRBD1. The CDR3 length is 17 residues. Germline CDR1 KGHSH, CDR2 LQKENI. J gave up 0 bases and V 4 bases, and 3 bases lay outside the gene matches. The CDR3 reads CASSRTGGSSYNSPLHF. Here the CDR3 DNA reads TGTGCCAGCTCACGGACAGGGGGAAGCTCCTATAATTCACCCCTCCACTTT.

The V gene is TRBV5-4, the J gene TRBJ1-3; D gene ambiguous. Germline assignment: CDR1 SGHNT and CDR2 YYREEE (reference sequence). With 0 bases removed from V and 6 bases from J, the gap between germline ends came to 7 bases. The CDR3 length is 13 residues. CDR3 DNA sequence: TGTGCCAGCAGCTTGGGAAAGGAAAACACCATATATTTT. Translated: CASSLGKENTIYF.

The J gene is TRBJ1-1, the V gene TRBV5-6, with D possibly TRBD1 on 5 matching bases. The V end was cut by 2 bases, the J end by 8 bases, with 7 bases between. CDR3 size: 11 residues. CDR1 SGHDT and CDR2 YYEEEE come from the germline V gene. The CDR3: CASSFSGEAFF. Here the CDR3 DNA reads TGTGCCAGCAGCTTCTCAGGGGAAGCTTTCTTT.

The chain is built from TRBV6-2 or TRBV6-3 and TRBJ1-5; maybe TRBD1 (6 bases). The CDR3 is 13 residues long. V was pared by 6 bases and J by 6 bases, with 12 bases between. The germline V gene has CDR1 MNHEY and CDR2 SVGEGT. DNA of the CDR3: TGTGCCAGCAGGCCTACAGGGACTCAGCCCCAGCATTTT. Encoded protein: CASRPTGTQPQHF.

This clone came up once. This chain uses TRBV5-1 with TRBJ1-1, with unresolved D. Germline V gene lookup returns CDR1 SGHRS and CDR2 YFSETQ. CDR3 length equals 13 residues. V shed 4 bases and J shed 7 bases, with 14 bases lying between them. The CDR3 loop reads CASSPGGSNEAFF. For the CDR3, the DNA is TGCGCCAGCAGCCCGGGCGGGTCTAATGAAGCTTTCTTT.

The chain couples TRBV5-4 to TRBJ2-5; 7 bases map to TRBD1. After removal of 0 bases from V and 2 bases from J, the junction contained 1 base not matched to a gene. CDR3 length: 14 residues. Germline CDR1 SGHNT, CDR2 YYREEE (reference sequence). The CDR3 DNA reads as TGTGCCAGCAGCTTGGTGACAGGGCAAGAGACCCAGTACTTC. Translation: CASSLVTGQETQYF.

V gene TRBV6-5 combines with J gene TRBJ1-1; tentatively, D is TRBD1 (6 bases). In germline, CDR1 is MNHEY, CDR2 SVGAGI. V lost 6 bases, J lost 5 bases, and 13 bases lay in between. CDR3 length: 13 residues. CDR3 in amino acids: CASSRGPGTEAFF. Written as DNA, the CDR3 is TGTGCCAGCAGCAGGGGACCGGGAACTGAAGCTTTCTTT.

J is TRBJ2-7 and V is TRBV7-9; D may correspond to TRBD1 or TRBD2 (5 bases each). Between the trimmed V and J ends, which lost 5 bases and 4 bases, there was a span of 9 bases. CDR3 length: 12 amino acids. Germline loops: CDR1 SEHNR, CDR2 FQNEAQ (reference sequence). The CDR3 region has the DNA TGTGCCAGCAGCCAGGGAGAATACGAGCAGTACTTC. Protein: CASSQGEYEQYF.